These 18 T cell receptor beta chains originate from one sample sequenced in a study of blood T cells in healthy people across ages. A second roughly 6 to 12 cycle PCR used barcoded and J-beta primers. MiXCR, applied by TCRdb to the 5' RACE reads, yields one record per CDR3 protein. This sample has more than 900,000 distinct CDR3 sequences, with about 29% found just once. This sample also belongs to another study, concerning T cells of mothers and their children.

Sequenced material: blood. The receptors originated from a woman aged 40 to 50 in good health.

The chain recombines TRBV5-5 with TRBJ2-1; 8 bases agree with TRBD1. V lost 0 bases, J lost 6 bases, and 5 bases stayed unmatched. CDR3 length: 15 residues. Germline values: CDR1 SGHKS, CDR2 YYEKEE (reference sequence). This CDR3 is CASSLGAGGFNEQFF. CDR3 DNA sequence: TGTGCCAGCAGCTTGGGGGCAGGGGGCTTCAATGAGCAGTTCTTC. Using reference TRBV5-5 and TRBJ2-1 for the parts outside the CDR3, the full variable domain is DAGVTQSPTHLIKTRGQQVTLRCSPISGHKSVSWYQQVLGQGPQFIFQYYEKEERGRGNFPDRFSARQFPNYSSELNVNALLLGDSALYLCASSLGAGGFNEQFFGPGTRLTVL.

Many counts were recorded for this clonotype. The chain recombines TRBV11-2 with TRBJ2-4; a possible D gene is TRBD1 (6 bases). This CDR3 spans 15 amino acids. Trimming left V 4 bases short and J 4 bases short, with 14 bases between. Germline V gene data show CDR1 as SGHAT and CDR2 as FQNNGV. CDR3 in amino acids: CASSSAGVAKNIQYF. In DNA form, the CDR3 reads TGTGCCAGCAGCTCAGCAGGGGTTGCTAAAAACATTCAGTACTTC.

The rearrangement joins TRBV9 to TRBJ1-2; 9 bases line up with TRBD1. The germline V gene encodes CDR1 SGDLS and CDR2 YYNGEE. The trim removed 0 bases at V and 6 bases at J, leaving 15 bases unmatched. CDR3 length: 18 amino acids. The CDR3 sequence: CASSVVAGRGQGVNGYTF. DNA of the CDR3: TGTGCCAGCAGCGTAGTGGCGGGGAGGGGACAGGGAGTAAATGGCTACACCTTC.

The chain recombines TRBV12-3 or TRBV12-4 with TRBJ2-7; 8 bases line up with TRBD1. The CDR3 length is 15 residues. Trimming removed 5 bases from V and 5 bases from J; junction bases left unmatched: 11. CDR3 loop: CASSARGQGGDEQYF. The CDR3 DNA is TGTGCCAGCAGTGCCCGTGGACAGGGAGGCGACGAGCAGTACTTC.

This clonotype was counted at least ten times. V is TRBV7-9 and J is TRBJ1-4; D gene uncertain. V shed 2 bases and J shed 11 bases, with 18 bases lying between them. Looked up from germline, CDR1 is SEHNR and CDR2 is FQNEAQ (reference sequence). This CDR3 spans 15 amino acids. CDR3 region: CASSLSSVDQGKLFF. The CDR3 DNA sequence: TGTGCCAGCAGCTTAAGTTCTGTCGACCAAGGGAAACTGTTTTTT.

This clonotype has only a few counts. The chain couples TRBV12-3 or TRBV12-4 to TRBJ2-6; the D is unclear. Trimming removed 4 bases at V and 0 bases at J, with 10 bases between. The CDR3 extends over 16 amino acids. The CDR3 spells CASSYQLLSGANVLTF. The CDR3, as DNA: TGTGCCAGCAGTTACCAGCTGCTCTCTGGGGCCAACGTCCTGACTTTC.

This clonotype appeared many times. The chain recombines TRBV12-3 or TRBV12-4 with TRBJ2-5, with D possibly matching TRBD2 (5 bases). This CDR3 is built from 15 residues. V shed 3 bases and J shed 2 bases, with 13 bases lying between them. CDR3 nucleotides: TGTGCCAGCAGTTTTTACTCTAGAGGGCAAGAGACCCAGTACTTC. Its protein is CASSFYSRGQETQYF.

This clonotype was recorded many times. The chain recombines TRBV12-3 or TRBV12-4 with TRBJ2-7; 12 bases are a match to TRBD2. This CDR3 spans 15 amino acids. Trimming took 6 bases from V and 3 from J; bases not matched to a gene: 6. The chain's CDR3 is CASRGPGLAGYEQYF. The CDR3 DNA reads as TGTGCCAGCAGGGGACCGGGACTAGCGGGCTACGAGCAGTACTTC.

This clonotype was found a few times. The J gene is TRBJ1-2, the V gene TRBV6-2 or TRBV6-3; D unclear. Trimming stripped 4 bases from V and 4 bases from J, with 13 bases between. The CDR3 sequence is 14 residues long. Germline-derived CDR1 and CDR2 are MNHEY and SVGEGT. Here the CDR3 reads CASSSPNTRYGYTF. The CDR3 DNA sequence: TGTGCCAGCAGTTCCCCGAATACTCGCTATGGCTACACCTTC.

This clonotype has more than one count but fewer than ten. The CDR3 coding sequence is TGCGCCAGCAGCTTGGAAGGAATCAATCAGCCCCAGCATTTT. Translating gives CASSLEGINQPQHF. J is TRBJ1-5 and V is TRBV5-1, with D unclear. Per germline, CDR1 SGHRS and CDR2 YFSETQ. The CDR3 extends over 14 amino acids. The ends were cut back, 0 bases at V and 3 bases at J, with 7 bases in the middle.

This sequence joins TRBV3-1 and TRBJ1-2; the match to TRBD1 covers 9 bases. CDR1 is LGHDT and CDR2 is YNNKEL in the germline V gene (reference sequence). The CDR3 runs to 14 residues. With 1 base clipped from V and 4 bases from J, the junction kept 1 base outside the gene matches. For the CDR3, the DNA is TGTGCCAGCAGCCAAGGGACAGGGGCCTATGGCTACACCTTC. Translation gives CASSQGTGAYGYTF.

This clonotype appeared many times. The chain carries TRBV29-1 and TRBJ2-3; D could derive from TRBD1 or TRBD2 (5 bases each). The CDR3 contains 13 residues. From germline, CDR1 is SQVTM and CDR2 ANQGSEA. Trimming stripped 4 bases from V and 4 bases from J, with 12 bases between. The DNA for the CDR3 is TGCAGCGTTGCCCCGGTGGGGGCAGATACGCAGTATTTT. This gives the protein CSVAPVGADTQYF.

This clonotype came up a few times. This chain uses TRBV6-2 or TRBV6-3 with TRBJ2-7, with D perhaps matching TRBD1 (5 bases). The CDR3 totals 15 residues. Trimming cost V 5 bases and J 3 bases, with 17 bases left between them. Germline assignment: CDR1 MNHEY and CDR2 SVGEGT. The CDR3 DNA follows: TGTGCCAGCAGTCCCCCTTTGGGGCTCTTCTACGAGCAGTACTTC. Translated: CASSPPLGLFYEQYF.

This clonotype has a count of ten or more. V is TRBV29-1 and J is TRBJ2-5, with TRBD2 identical over 7 bases. The germline V gene has CDR1 SQVTM and CDR2 ANQGSEA. The CDR3 totals 13 residues. With 3 bases clipped from V and 5 bases from J, the junction kept 6 bases outside the gene matches. The CDR3 DNA reads as TGCAGCGTTGATCCGGGGGGAAGGGAGACCCAGTACTTC. Amino acids: CSVDPGGRETQYF. Drawing the rest from reference TRBV29-1 and TRBJ2-5, the complete variable domain is SAVISQKPSRDICQRGTSLTIQCQVDSQVTMMFWYRQQPGQSLTLIATANQGSEATYESGFVIDKFPISRPNLTFSTLTVSNMSPEDSSIYLCSVDPGGRETQYFGPGTRLLVL.

The V gene is TRBV5-1, the J gene TRBJ2-3, with D hard to call. Germline CDR1 reads SGHRS; CDR2 reads YFSETQ. CDR3 length: 15 residues. Between the trimmed V and J ends, which lost 3 bases and 6 bases, there was a span of 17 bases. For the CDR3, the DNA is TGCGCCAGCAGCTCCCTGGGTAGCAAAGGCGATACGCAGTATTTT. It yields the protein CASSSLGSKGDTQYF.

This sequence joins TRBV20-1 and TRBJ2-3; D possibly corresponds to TRBD2 (6 bases). This CDR3 comprises 15 residues. V shed 6 bases and J shed 0 bases, with 16 bases lying between them. Germline assignment: CDR1 DFQATT and CDR2 SNEGSKA (reference sequence). This chain's CDR3 is CSAGASAPSTDTQYF. The CDR3 nucleotides read TGCAGTGCAGGGGCTAGCGCGCCTAGCACAGATACGCAGTATTTT.

This clonotype came up a few times. The chain is built from TRBV9 and TRBJ1-1, with D uncertain. CDR3 length: 14 amino acids. The germline V gene has CDR1 SGDLS and CDR2 YYNGEE. The V and J ends lost 0 bases and 1 base respectively, with 7 bases between them. CDR3 protein: CASSVGRANTEAFF. The CDR3 DNA is TGTGCCAGCAGCGTAGGGCGGGCGAACACTGAAGCTTTCTTT.

This chain uses TRBV7-9 with TRBJ2-7; D may correspond to TRBD1 or TRBD2 (6 bases each). The V gene's germline CDR1 is SEHNR and CDR2 FQNEAQ (reference sequence). Trimming cost V 5 bases and J 2 bases, with 13 bases left between them. The CDR3 totals 14 residues. In DNA form, the CDR3 reads TGTGCCAGCAGCCACCCGGAGGGGGCCTACGAGCAGTACTTC. Its protein product is CASSHPEGAYEQYF. Full variable domain (outside the CDR3, taken from reference TRBV7-9 and TRBJ2-7): DTGVSQNPRHKITKRGQNVTFRCDPISEHNRLYWYRQTLGQGPEFLTYFQNEAQLEKSRLLSDRFSAERPKGSFSTLEIQRTEQGDSAMYLCASSHPEGAYEQYFGPGTRLTVT.